This TCR beta chain originates from a study of CD8 T cells in ankylosing spondylitis. Broader study findings: Earlier reports found some motif variants in synovial fluid and blood in reactive arthritis. Researchers reportedly found disease-linked clones significantly enriched in matched ankylosing spondylitis synovial fluid.

Each CDR3 protein is one row after TCRdb ran MiXCR on the 5' RACE reads. The sample includes under 400,000 distinct CDR3 sequences, roughly 10% of them seen just once. Ten or more counts support this clonotype. The antigen remains unidentified. From germline, CDR1 is ENHRY and CDR2 SYGVKD. Trimming shortened V by 3 bases and J by 9 bases, and 21 bases separated the two germline ends. This CDR3 comprises 15 residues. This chain links TRBV10-3 with TRBJ2-7; D gene uncertain. The clonotype originates from a female donor with ankylosing spondylitis or in good health (not recorded which). Sequencing used blood, either unsorted or a sorted T cell fraction (not recorded which). The CDR3 spells CAISDPSAGLSGQYF. The CDR3 DNA reads TGTGCCATCAGTGACCCGAGTGCCGGGTTAAGTGGGCAGTACTTC.